This T cell receptor (beta chain) was captured in a study of Ad26.COV2.S vaccination and SARS-CoV-2 variants. This sample's treatment: some 19 received Ad26.COV2.S at low or high dose, single or two shots; about 5 received placebo; per-sample allocation not given. Samples were taken on day 63 after the first vaccine or placebo injection. Germline assignment: CDR1 LGHDT and CDR2 YNNKEL (reference sequence). There are 15 residues in the CDR3. V lost 8 bases to trimming and J lost 7 bases, with 21 bases between them. Assay used: immunoSEQ multiplex PCR; TCRdb lists only in-frame clones, some missing. The sample consists of 400,000 or so clones, 70% to 90% of them appearing once.

This chain joins TRBV3-1 (or the pseudogene TRBV3-2) and TRBJ2-1, with D maybe TRBD1 (7 bases). Here the sequenced sample was peripheral blood, taken in a trial of Ad26.COV2.S vaccine versus placebo. This TCR derives from a person between 18 and 65 years old who received the Ad26.COV2.S COVID-19 vaccine or a placebo. The CDR3 DNA reads as TGTGCCAGCTCCCTGGGTTCACAGGGGAGGAATGAGCAGTTCTTC. Protein: CASSLGSQGRNEQFF.